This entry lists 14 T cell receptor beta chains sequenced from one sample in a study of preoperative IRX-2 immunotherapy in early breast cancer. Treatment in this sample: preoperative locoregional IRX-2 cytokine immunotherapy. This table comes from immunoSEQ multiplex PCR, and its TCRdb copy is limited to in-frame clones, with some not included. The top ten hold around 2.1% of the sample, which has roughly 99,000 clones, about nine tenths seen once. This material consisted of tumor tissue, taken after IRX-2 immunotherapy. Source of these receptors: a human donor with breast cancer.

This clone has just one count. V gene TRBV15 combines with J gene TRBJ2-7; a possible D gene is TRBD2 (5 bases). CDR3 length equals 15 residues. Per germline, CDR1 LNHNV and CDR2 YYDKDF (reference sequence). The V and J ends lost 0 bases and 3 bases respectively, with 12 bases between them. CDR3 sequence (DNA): TGTGCCACCAGCAGAGATCTAGTCGGGGACTACGAGCAGTACTTC. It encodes CATSRDLVGDYEQYF. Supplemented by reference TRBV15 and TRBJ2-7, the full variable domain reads DAMVIQNPRYQVTQFGKPVTLSCSQTLNHNVMYWYQQKSSQAPKLLFHYYDKDFNNEADTPDNFQSRRPNTSFCFLDIRSPGLGDTAMYLCATSRDLVGDYEQYFGPGTRLTVT.

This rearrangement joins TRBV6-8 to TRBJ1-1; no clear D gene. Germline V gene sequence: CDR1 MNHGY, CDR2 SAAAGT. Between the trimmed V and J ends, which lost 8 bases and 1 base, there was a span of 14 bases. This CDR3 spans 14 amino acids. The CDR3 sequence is CASRVESGNTEAFF. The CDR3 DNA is TGTGCCAGCCGGGTCGAGTCGGGGAACACTGAAGCTTTCTTT.

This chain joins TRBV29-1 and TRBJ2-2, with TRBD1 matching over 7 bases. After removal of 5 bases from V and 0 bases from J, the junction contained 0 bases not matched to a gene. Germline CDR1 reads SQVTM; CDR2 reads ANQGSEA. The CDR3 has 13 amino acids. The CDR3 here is CSVQGANTGELFF. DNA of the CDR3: TGCAGCGTTCAGGGGGCGAACACCGGGGAGCTGTTTTTT.

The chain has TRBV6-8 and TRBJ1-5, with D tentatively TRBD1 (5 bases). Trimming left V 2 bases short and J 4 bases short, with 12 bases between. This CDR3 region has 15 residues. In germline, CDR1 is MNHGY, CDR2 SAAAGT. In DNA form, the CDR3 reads TGTGCCAGCAGTTACACTACCCAGGGAAATCAGCCCCAGCATTTT. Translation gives CASSYTTQGNQPQHF.

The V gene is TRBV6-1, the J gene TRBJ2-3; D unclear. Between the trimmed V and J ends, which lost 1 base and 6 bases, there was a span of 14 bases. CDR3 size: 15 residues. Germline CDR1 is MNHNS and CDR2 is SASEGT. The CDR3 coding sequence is TGTGCCAGCAGTGAAGAAGTTTTGGTGGGGGATACGCAGTATTTT. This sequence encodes CASSEEVLVGDTQYF.

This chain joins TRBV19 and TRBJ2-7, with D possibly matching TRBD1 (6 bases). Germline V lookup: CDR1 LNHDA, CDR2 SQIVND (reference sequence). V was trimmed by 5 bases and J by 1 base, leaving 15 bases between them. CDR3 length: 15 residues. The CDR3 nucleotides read TGTGCCAGTAGTGCACAACAGGGAGCTTCCTACGAGCAGTACTTC. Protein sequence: CASSAQQGASYEQYF.

This CDR3 reads CASPTLQGAFYEQYF. The CDR3 DNA sequence: TGTGCCAGTCCCACCCTACAGGGGGCTTTCTACGAGCAGTACTTC. V gene TRBV19 combines with J gene TRBJ2-7; TRBD1 agrees at 9 bases. CDR3 length: 15 amino acids. The junction had 11 bases not matched to a gene; V was cut back by 8 bases and J by 3 bases. The V gene's germline CDR1 is LNHDA and CDR2 SQIVND (reference sequence).

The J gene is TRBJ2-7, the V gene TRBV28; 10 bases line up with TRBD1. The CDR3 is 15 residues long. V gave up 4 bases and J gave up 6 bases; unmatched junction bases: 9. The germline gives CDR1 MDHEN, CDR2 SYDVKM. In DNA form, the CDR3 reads TGTGCCAGCAGTTCAATCCGGGACAGGGGTCCCGAGCAGTACTTC. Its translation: CASSSIRDRGPEQYF.

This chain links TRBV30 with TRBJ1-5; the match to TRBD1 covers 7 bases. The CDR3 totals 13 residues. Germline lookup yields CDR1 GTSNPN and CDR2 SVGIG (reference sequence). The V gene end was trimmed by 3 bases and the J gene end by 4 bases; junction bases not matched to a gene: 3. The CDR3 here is CAWRGQPNQPQHF. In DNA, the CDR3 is TGTGCCTGGAGGGGACAGCCGAATCAGCCCCAGCATTTT.

The DNA of the CDR3 is TGCGCCAGCAGCCAGGCCGGGACGGGAGAGAATACGCAGTATTTT. It codes for CASSQAGTGENTQYF. The rearrangement joins TRBV5-1 to TRBJ2-3, with D possibly being TRBD2 (6 bases). Per the germline V gene, CDR1 is SGHRS and CDR2 is YFSETQ. The CDR3 consists of 15 residues. V lost 4 bases and J 7 bases, leaving 19 bases between the germline ends.

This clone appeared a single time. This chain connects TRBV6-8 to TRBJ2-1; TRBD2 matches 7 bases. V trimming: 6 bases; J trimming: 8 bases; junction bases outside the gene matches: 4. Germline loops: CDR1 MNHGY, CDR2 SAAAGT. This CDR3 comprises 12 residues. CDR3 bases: TGTGCCAGCAGCCGAACTAGCGATGAGCAGTTCTTC. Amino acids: CASSRTSDEQFF.

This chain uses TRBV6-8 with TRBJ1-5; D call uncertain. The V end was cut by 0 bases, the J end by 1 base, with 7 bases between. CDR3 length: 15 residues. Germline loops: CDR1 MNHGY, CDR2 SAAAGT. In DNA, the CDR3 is TGTGCCAGCAGTTACTCGGGTGTGAGCAATCAGCCCCAGCATTTT. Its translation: CASSYSGVSNQPQHF.

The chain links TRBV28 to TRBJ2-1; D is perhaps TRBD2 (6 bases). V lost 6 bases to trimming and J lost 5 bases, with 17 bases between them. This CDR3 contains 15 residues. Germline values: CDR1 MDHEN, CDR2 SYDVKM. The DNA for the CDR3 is TGTGCCAGCAGCGGCGGTGGGCGGGGAGACAATGAGCAGTTCTTC. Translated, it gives CASSGGGRGDNEQFF.

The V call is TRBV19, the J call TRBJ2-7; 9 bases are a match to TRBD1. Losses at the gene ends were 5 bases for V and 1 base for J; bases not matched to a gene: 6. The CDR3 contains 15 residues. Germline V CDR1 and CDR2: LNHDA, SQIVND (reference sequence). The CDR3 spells CASSPGTGISYEQYF. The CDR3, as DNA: TGTGCCAGTAGTCCAGGGACAGGGATATCCTACGAGCAGTACTTC. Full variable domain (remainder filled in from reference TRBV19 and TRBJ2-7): DGGITQSPKYLFRKEGQNVTLSCEQNLNHDAMYWYRQDPGQGLRLIYYSQIVNDFQKGDIAEGYSVSREKKESFPLTVTSAQKNPTAFYLCASSPGTGISYEQYFGPGTRLTVT.